A selection of T cell receptor beta chains follows, all from one sample in a study of blood T cell repertoires in COVID-19. Some clones are missing from TCRdb's copy, which holds only in-frame ones; the method was immunoSEQ multiplex PCR. The sample has 400,000 to 500,000 clones, roughly 88% seen once. The sample taken for sequencing was PBMCs or T cells enriched from blood (not recorded which). The receptors stem from a woman younger than 35 who had been exposed to COVID-19. Both conserved end residues are part of each CDR3. Fields, in order: V gene, J gene, clone size, CDR3 length, D gene, CDR3 protein, CDR3 DNA. D genes are given only for firm matches. Clone size is shown for a subset of rows, as once, few, many or a class of expanded clone.

TRBV4-1	TRBJ2-6	-	18	-	CASSQGLRRPSGANVLTF	TGCGCCAGCAGCCAAGGACTGCGGAGACCCTCTGGGGCCAACGTCCTGACTTTC
TRBV27	TRBJ2-7	-	16	TRBD2	CASSSASAGAKYEQYF	TGTGCCAGCAGTTCAGCTTCAGCGGGGGCGAAGTACGAGCAGTACTTC
TRBV29-1	TRBJ2-7	-	16	TRBD2	CSVDGTSGSGVDEQYF	TGCAGCGTCGACGGGACTAGCGGGAGTGGGGTCGACGAGCAGTACTTC
TRBV2	TRBJ1-4	-	13	TRBD1	CAGQGEANEKLFF	TGTGCCGGGCAGGGGGAAGCTAATGAAAAACTGTTTTTT
TRBV7-2	TRBJ1-4	-	17	TRBD1	CASSLGTVRGRNEKLFF	TGTGCCAGCAGCTTAGGCACCGTCAGGGGGCGGAATGAAAAACTGTTTTTT
TRBV4-3	TRBJ1-3	few	16	-	CASSQDDKSSGNTIYF	TGCGCCAGCAGCCAAGATGATAAGAGCTCTGGAAACACCATATATTTT
TRBV28	TRBJ1-1	-	15	-	CASSSPRGGDTEAFF	TGTGCCAGCAGTTCCCCCAGGGGAGGGGACACTGAAGCTTTCTTT
TRBV10-2	TRBJ1-1	-	16	TRBD1	CASSGPGQGMNTEAFF	TGCGCCAGCAGTGGTCCGGGACAGGGGATGAACACTGAAGCTTTCTTT
TRBV27	TRBJ1-2	-	12	-	CASRRDLSGYTF	TGTGCCAGCCGCCGAGACTTGAGCGGCTACACCTTC
TRBV29-1	TRBJ2-1	few	16	TRBD2	CSVVGPGLAGTKEQFF	TGCAGCGTTGTGGGCCCGGGACTAGCGGGAACTAAAGAGCAGTTCTTC
TRBV27	TRBJ2-7	-	15	-	CASSASAGTSYEQYF	TGTGCCAGCAGTGCCTCTGCGGGGACCTCCTACGAGCAGTACTTC
TRBV5-1	TRBJ2-1	-	15	TRBD2	CASSGGTSGYNEQFF	TGCGCCAGCAGCGGCGGGACTAGCGGGTACAATGAGCAGTTCTTC
TRBV15	TRBJ2-1	-	14	-	CATSRATRGNEQFF	TGTGCCACCAGCAGGGCGACGAGGGGGAATGAGCAGTTCTTC
TRBV5-8	TRBJ1-5	-	16	TRBD1	CASRSGQGMDNQPQHF	TGTGCCAGCAGATCGGGACAGGGAATGGACAATCAGCCCCAGCATTTT
TRBV3-1/TRBV3-2	TRBJ1-3	-	12	-	CASSQLGNTIYF	TGTGCCAGCAGCCAATTAGGAAACACCATATATTTT
TRBV19	TRBJ2-5	-	16	TRBD1	CASSNPGGAGQETQYF	TGTGCCAGTAGTAATCCAGGGGGCGCTGGCCAAGAGACCCAGTACTTC
TRBV20-1	TRBJ2-2	-	15	-	CSASRRLENTGELFF	TGCAGTGCTAGTCGGAGACTAGAGAACACCGGGGAGCTGTTTTTT
TRBV4-1	TRBJ2-1	-	19	TRBD2	CASSQAPGLAVPPPNEQFF	TGCGCCAGCAGCCAAGCCCCGGGACTAGCGGTGCCCCCCCCCAATGAGCAGTTCTTC
TRBV7-3	TRBJ1-2	-	14	-	CASSPNPGLSGYTF	TGTGCCAGCAGCCCAAATCCAGGGTTAAGCGGCTACACCTTC
TRBV7-9	TRBJ2-7	-	12	-	CASSSDRYEQYF	TGTGCCAGCAGCTCAGACAGATACGAGCAGTACTTC
TRBV28	TRBJ1-6	-	14	-	CASSPGVNNSPLHF	TGTGCCAGCAGTCCCGGGGTCAATAATTCACCCCTCCACTTT
TRBV29-1	TRBJ2-7	-	16	TRBD2	CSVDRLAGGPGYEQYF	TGCAGCGTTGACCGACTAGCGGGGGGGCCGGGCTACGAGCAGTACTTC